A single sample gave rise to the 8 T cell receptor beta chains below, sequenced in a study of vaccination and CD4 T cells after COVID-19. No antigen is known for these receptors. Cultured CD4+ T cell DNA underwent sequencing with the Oncomine TCR Beta short-read assay. TCRdb independently ran MiXCR on the PCR reads; one entry per CDR3 protein. The sample contains roughly 5,000 distinct CDR3 sequences, about two fifths of which appear only once. Described treatment: roughly 11-day PBMC culture with coronavirus spike peptide pools or control peptides (ViraFEST assay). The specimen was CD4+ T cells from blood, cultured in vitro. The receptors derive from a human donor who had recovered from COVID-19.

The chain carries TRBV6-2 or TRBV6-3 and TRBJ1-5; D may be TRBD1 (5 bases). V dropped 6 bases and J dropped 3 bases, with 9 bases sitting between them. CDR1 and CDR2 (germline): MNHEY, SVGEGT. The CDR3 totals 13 residues. The CDR3 spells CASRDMDNQPQHF. DNA of the CDR3: TGTGCCAGCAGGGACATGGACAATCAGCCCCAGCATTTT.

The chain combines TRBV7-9 with TRBJ1-1; possible D gene TRBD1, 6 bases. The CDR3 is made up of 12 amino acids. Germline values: CDR1 SEHNR, CDR2 FQNEAQ (reference sequence). V was pared by 5 bases and J by 6 bases, with 10 bases between. The CDR3 coding sequence is TGTGCCAGCAGCCAGGGGCCTTCTGAAGCTTTCTTT. It specifies CASSQGPSEAFF.

A few counts support this clonotype. This chain joins TRBV20-1 and TRBJ1-2, with TRBD1 as a possible D gene (6 bases). The CDR3 consists of 13 residues. CDR1 DFQATT and CDR2 SNEGSKA come from the germline V gene (reference sequence). V lost 5 bases and J lost 8, with 18 bases in between. CDR3 sequence: CSAFHREEMGYTF. The CDR3, as DNA: TGCAGTGCTTTTCACAGGGAGGAAATGGGCTACACCTTC.

This sequence joins TRBV7-2 and TRBJ1-6, with 9 bases that match TRBD1. This CDR3 region has 16 residues. With 5 bases clipped from V and 9 bases from J, the junction kept 11 bases outside the gene matches. Germline CDR1 and CDR2: SGHTA and FQGNSA. CDR3: CASSTRPGQGPSPLHF. In DNA, the CDR3 is TGTGCCAGCAGCACTCGTCCGGGACAGGGACCTTCACCCCTCCACTTT.

Of note for this clonotype: A much more abundant neighbour one base away suggests this may be a read error. This chain links TRBV20-1 with TRBJ2-7, with TRBD1 identical over 7 bases. The germline gives CDR1 DFQATT, CDR2 SNEGSKA (reference sequence). CDR3 length: 15 residues. V shed 6 bases and J 6 bases; nucleotides not matched to a gene: 17. The CDR3 reads CSAQGGDTLGCEQYF. In DNA form, the CDR3 reads TGCAGTGCCCAAGGGGGCGACACGTTGGGATGCGAGCAGTACTTC.

This clonotype was seen a few times. CDR3 sequence: CASSLAGGSYEQYF. The CDR3 DNA is TGTGCCAGCAGCTTAGCAGGGGGCTCCTACGAGCAGTACTTC. The V and J genes are TRBV7-9 and TRBJ2-7; possible D gene TRBD1, 6 bases. The CDR3 extends over 14 amino acids. Germline loops: CDR1 SEHNR, CDR2 FQNEAQ (reference sequence). The V and J ends lost 0 bases and 0 bases respectively, with 6 bases between them.

This clonotype came up a few times. This chain connects TRBV7-8 to TRBJ1-2; TRBD1 might be the D (5 bases). V gave up 1 base and J gave up 7 bases, with 10 bases separating them. Per the germline V gene, CDR1 is SGHVS and CDR2 is FQNEAQ. This CDR3 has 13 amino acids. The CDR3 here is CASSLVQGSGYTF. The CDR3 nucleotides read TGTGCCAGCAGCTTAGTCCAGGGAAGTGGCTACACCTTC. Looking up the rest from reference TRBV7-8 and TRBJ1-2 gives the full variable domain: GAGVSQSPRYKVAKRGQDVALRCDPISGHVSLFWYQQALGQGPEFLTYFQNEAQLDKSGLPSDRFFAERPEGSVSTLKIQRTQQEDSAVYLCASSLVQGSGYTFGSGTRLTVV.

About this clonotype: A read error may be the cause here, since a much bigger clone is one base away. V is TRBV20-1 and J is TRBJ2-5, with 12 bases matching TRBD2. Germline CDR1 is DFQATT and CDR2 is SNEGSKA (reference sequence). The CDR3 sequence is 14 residues long. CDR3 residues: CSARLAGGQEAQYF. CDR3 nucleotide sequence: TGCAGTGCTAGACTAGCGGGGGGGCAAGAGGCCCAGTACTTC.